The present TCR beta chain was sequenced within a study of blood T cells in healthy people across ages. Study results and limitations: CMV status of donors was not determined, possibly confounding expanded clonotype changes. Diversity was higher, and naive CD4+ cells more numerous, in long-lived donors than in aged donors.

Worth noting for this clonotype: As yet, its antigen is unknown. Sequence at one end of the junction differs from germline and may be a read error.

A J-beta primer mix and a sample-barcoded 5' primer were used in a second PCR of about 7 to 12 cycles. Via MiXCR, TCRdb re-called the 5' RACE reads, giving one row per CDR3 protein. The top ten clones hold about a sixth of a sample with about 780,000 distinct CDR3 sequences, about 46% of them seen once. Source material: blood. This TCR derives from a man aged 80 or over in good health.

The CDR3: CASSSGTGTDTQYF. Written as DNA, the CDR3 is TGTGCCAGCAGCTCCGGGACAGGGACAGACACGCAGTATTTT. V and J are TRBV5-1 and TRBJ2-3; 9 nucleotides match TRBD1. This CDR3 region has 14 residues. From germline, CDR1 is SGHRS and CDR2 YFSETQ.